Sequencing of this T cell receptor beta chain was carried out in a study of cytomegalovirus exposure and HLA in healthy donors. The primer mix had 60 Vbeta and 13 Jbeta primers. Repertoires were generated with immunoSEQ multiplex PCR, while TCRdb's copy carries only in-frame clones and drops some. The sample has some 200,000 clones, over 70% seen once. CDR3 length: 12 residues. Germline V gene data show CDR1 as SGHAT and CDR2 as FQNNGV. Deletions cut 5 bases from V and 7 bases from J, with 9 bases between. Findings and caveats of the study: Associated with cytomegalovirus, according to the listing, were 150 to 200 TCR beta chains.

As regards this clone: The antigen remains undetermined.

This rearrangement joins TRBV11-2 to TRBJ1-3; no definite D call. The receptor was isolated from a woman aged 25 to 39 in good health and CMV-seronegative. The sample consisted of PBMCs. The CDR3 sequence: CASSRVGNTIYF. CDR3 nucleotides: TGTGCCAGCAGCCGCGTCGGGAACACCATATATTTT.